This T cell receptor beta chain is drawn from a study of T cells in Graves' hyperthyroidism and ophthalmopathy. Findings and limits, study-wide: Blood also carried most thyroid clonotypes expanded above 0.001.

Before ophthalmopathy appeared, progressors gave blood at initial hyperthyroidism diagnosis. This clonotype was picked up many times. What it recognizes is unknown. TCR beta CDR3 region amplification was performed from RNA transcripts. HTBI primers were the set used in a first-round RT-PCR of the TCR CDR3. TCRdb re-derived calls from the multiplex PCR reads in MiXCR, one entry per CDR3 protein. Of around 380,000 distinct CDR3 sequences in the sample, roughly 13% are singletons; the top ten hold roughly 20%. The TCR sequence derives from a young man with Graves' hyperthyroidism that later progressed to Graves' ophthalmopathy. Sequenced input: blood.

The CDR3 sequence: CASSRQGESTEAFF. Here the CDR3 DNA reads TGCGCCAGCAGCCGCCAGGGAGAGAGCACTGAAGCTTTCTTT. V gene TRBV5-1 combines with J gene TRBJ1-1; a weak D match, TRBD1 (5 bases). Trimming shortened V by 4 bases and J by 4 bases, and 14 bases separated the two germline ends. The CDR3 loop spans 14 amino acids. Germline V lookup: CDR1 SGHRS, CDR2 YFSETQ. The variable domain in full, with the rest retrieved from reference TRBV5-1 and TRBJ1-1, is KAGVTQTPRYLIKTRGQQVTLSCSPISGHRSVSWYQQTPGQGLQFLFEYFSETQRNKGNFPGRFSGRQFSNSRSEMNVSTLELGDSALYLCASSRQGESTEAFFGQGTRLTVV.